This T cell receptor (beta chain) comes out of a study of cytomegalovirus exposure and HLA in healthy donors. Points on this clone: Its antigen remains unknown.

Study-wide results and limits: The classifier reportedly diagnosed cytomegalovirus status with high specificity and sensitivity. No immune exposure information besides CMV serostatus was available. Presence/absence analyses assumed roughly uniform sequencing depth across donors, which may not hold.

Everyone who donated was a healthy bone marrow donor. Trimming took off 4 bases at V and 8 bases at J, with 12 bases between the two ends. Germline-derived CDR1 and CDR2 are SGHKS and YYEKEE (reference sequence). The CDR3 sequence is 13 residues long. Both 60 Vbeta primers and 13 Jbeta primers went into the PCR. The assay was immunoSEQ multiplex PCR, and TCRdb's table has in-frame clones only and misses some. The sample shows roughly 200,000 clones, around 86% of them seen only once. This receptor was obtained from a man aged 25-45 years in good health and CMV-seronegative. Source material: PBMCs. The chain couples TRBV5-5 to TRBJ1-4; no clear D. In DNA, the CDR3 is TGTGCCAGCAGCCGTTCGGGGAGGGAAAAACTGTTTTTT. This sequence encodes CASSRSGREKLFF.